A selection of T cell receptor beta chains follows, all from one sample in a study of blood T cell repertoires in COVID-19. The data were produced by immunoSEQ multiplex PCR, yet TCRdb's version contains in-frame clones alone and is incomplete. The sample consists of 60,000 to 85,000 clones, 80% to 90% of them appearing once. The material sequenced was peripheral blood. These receptors originate from a man in his fifties or sixties with COVID-19, enrolled during active disease. CDR3s include the opening cysteine and the closing phenylalanine or tryptophan. D genes are given only for firm matches. Size tells how often a clone was seen (once, few, many) or the class of an expanded clone, and some rows leave it out.

d_gene: NA
v_gene: TRBV14
abundance: NA
j_gene: TRBJ1-2
CDR3nt: TGTGCCAGCAGTCCGGACAGTAACTATGGCTACACCTTC
CDR3aa: CASSPDSNYGYTF

d_gene: NA
v_gene: TRBV6-5
abundance: NA
j_gene: TRBJ2-5
CDR3nt: TGTGCCAGCACTCCAGCGTTTGAAGAGACCCAGTACTTC
CDR3aa: CASTPAFEETQYF

d_gene: TRBD2
v_gene: TRBV4-2
abundance: NA
j_gene: TRBJ2-7
CDR3nt: TGTGCCAGCAGCCCACAGTTCGTATCTAGCGGGAAGGAGCAGTACTTC
CDR3aa: CASSPQFVSSGKEQYF

d_gene: NA
v_gene: TRBV29-1
abundance: NA
j_gene: TRBJ1-4
CDR3nt: TGCAGCGTTGAGGCGGGGAATGAAAAACTGTTTTTT
CDR3aa: CSVEAGNEKLFF

d_gene: NA
v_gene: TRBV7-2
abundance: NA
j_gene: TRBJ2-1
CDR3nt: TGTGCCAGCAGCTGGAGGGATGAGCAGTTCTTC
CDR3aa: CASSWRDEQFF

d_gene: NA
v_gene: TRBV27
abundance: NA
j_gene: TRBJ1-5
CDR3nt: TGTGCCAGCAGTCCATCAGGGTTGAGTAAAAGCAATCAGCCCCAGCATTTT
CDR3aa: CASSPSGLSKSNQPQHF

d_gene: TRBD1
v_gene: TRBV4-1
abundance: NA
j_gene: TRBJ1-3
CDR3nt: TGCGCCAGCAGCCAAGGAAGTCTACAGGGGGCCTCTGGAAACACCATATATTTT
CDR3aa: CASSQGSLQGASGNTIYF

d_gene: NA
v_gene: TRBV12-3/TRBV12-4
abundance: NA
j_gene: TRBJ2-6
CDR3nt: TGTGCCAGCGGGAGCTCTGGGGCCAACGTCCTGACTTTC
CDR3aa: CASGSSGANVLTF

d_gene: NA
v_gene: TRBV2
abundance: NA
j_gene: TRBJ1-2
CDR3nt: TGTGCCAGCAGTTTCCTGCAGGCTAACTATGGCTACACCTTC
CDR3aa: CASSFLQANYGYTF

d_gene: TRBD1
v_gene: TRBV7-9
abundance: NA
j_gene: TRBJ1-1
CDR3nt: TGTGCCAGCAGCCACAGGGGAGCTGAAGCTTTCTTT
CDR3aa: CASSHRGAEAFF

d_gene: TRBD2
v_gene: TRBV14
abundance: once
j_gene: TRBJ2-3
CDR3nt: TGTGCCAGCAGCCGTTTAGCGGGGGGACCCCCAGATACGCAGTATTTT
CDR3aa: CASSRLAGGPPDTQYF

d_gene: TRBD1
v_gene: TRBV27
abundance: NA
j_gene: TRBJ1-5
CDR3nt: TGTGCCAGCAGTCCCGGGACAGGGGGTCGTCAGCCCCAGCATTTT
CDR3aa: CASSPGTGGRQPQHF

d_gene: NA
v_gene: TRBV7-9
abundance: NA
j_gene: TRBJ1-6
CDR3nt: TGTGCCAGCAGCCCTCTCTGGGGCTCAAATTCACCCCTCCACTTT
CDR3aa: CASSPLWGSNSPLHF

d_gene: TRBD1
v_gene: TRBV10-3
abundance: NA
j_gene: TRBJ1-5
CDR3nt: TGTGCCATCAGTGGAGGACAGGGTATTAGCAATCAGCCCCAGCATTTT
CDR3aa: CAISGGQGISNQPQHF

d_gene: NA
v_gene: TRBV6-1
abundance: NA
j_gene: TRBJ1-1
CDR3nt: TGTGCCAGCAGTGGTGGACTAACCCTCACTGAAGCTTTCTTT
CDR3aa: CASSGGLTLTEAFF

d_gene: NA
v_gene: TRBV19
abundance: NA
j_gene: TRBJ1-1
CDR3nt: TGTGCCAGTAGTATAGGCGGGGGTGGCACTGAAGCTTTCTTT
CDR3aa: CASSIGGGGTEAFF

d_gene: NA
v_gene: TRBV2
abundance: NA
j_gene: TRBJ1-5
CDR3nt: TGTGCCAGCAGTCTAGGCGGGAGGGTAAGATATAGCAATCAGCCCCAGCATTTT
CDR3aa: CASSLGGRVRYSNQPQHF

d_gene: TRBD1
v_gene: TRBV6-5
abundance: NA
j_gene: TRBJ1-1
CDR3nt: TGTGCCAGCAGTTCCTCGACAGGGGGCACTGAAGCTTTCTTT
CDR3aa: CASSSSTGGTEAFF

d_gene: NA
v_gene: TRBV6-4
abundance: NA
j_gene: TRBJ1-5
CDR3nt: TGTGCCAGCACTTGGGGGGGACCTCTCCCCCAGCATTTT
CDR3aa: CASTWGGPLPQHF

d_gene: NA
v_gene: TRBV24-1
abundance: NA
j_gene: TRBJ1-1
CDR3nt: TGTGCCACCAGTGAGGGAGAGCGTGAAGCTTTCTTT
CDR3aa: CATSEGEREAFF

d_gene: NA
v_gene: TRBV9
abundance: once
j_gene: TRBJ2-2
CDR3nt: TGTGCCAGCAGCGTAGTCAGGGAACCCGGGGAGCTGTTTTTT
CDR3aa: CASSVVREPGELFF

d_gene: TRBD2
v_gene: TRBV7-9
abundance: NA
j_gene: TRBJ2-2
CDR3nt: TGTGCCAGCAGCTTTAAGGCTAGCGGGGAGACCGGGGAGCTGTTTTTT
CDR3aa: CASSFKASGETGELFF

d_gene: TRBD2
v_gene: TRBV2
abundance: NA
j_gene: TRBJ2-2
CDR3nt: TGTGCCAGCAGTGAGTCGACTAGCGGGAGTTCGAACACCGGGGAGCTGTTTTTT
CDR3aa: CASSESTSGSSNTGELFF

d_gene: NA
v_gene: TRBV5-1
abundance: NA
j_gene: TRBJ2-5
CDR3nt: TGCGCCAGCAGCTTCCAGGGGGAGACCCAGTACTTC
CDR3aa: CASSFQGETQYF

d_gene: NA
v_gene: TRBV3-1/TRBV3-2
abundance: NA
j_gene: TRBJ2-5
CDR3nt: TGTGCCAGCAGCCCCCTAGTTAGACAGAAAGAGACCCAGTACTTC
CDR3aa: CASSPLVRQKETQYF

d_gene: TRBD2
v_gene: TRBV27
abundance: few
j_gene: TRBJ2-3
CDR3nt: TGTGCCAGCACCACGGGGGGGTTGACAGATACGCAGTATTTT
CDR3aa: CASTTGGLTDTQYF

d_gene: NA
v_gene: TRBV7-9
abundance: NA
j_gene: TRBJ1-1
CDR3nt: TGTGCCAGCAGCTTTGTGGTTCTGGCTTCGGGGAAGAACACTGAAGCTTTCTTT
CDR3aa: CASSFVVLASGKNTEAFF

d_gene: NA
v_gene: TRBV7-3
abundance: NA
j_gene: TRBJ2-2
CDR3nt: TGTGCCAGCAGCTTAATGGGGACACTCACCGGGGAGCTGTTTTTT
CDR3aa: CASSLMGTLTGELFF

d_gene: NA
v_gene: TRBV9
abundance: once
j_gene: TRBJ2-3
CDR3nt: TGTGCCAGCAGCGTAGGAGTGATTAGCACAGATACGCAGTATTTT
CDR3aa: CASSVGVISTDTQYF

d_gene: TRBD1
v_gene: TRBV5-6
abundance: once
j_gene: TRBJ1-6
CDR3nt: TGTGCCAGCAGCCGGGACAGTTCCTCTTCACCCCTCCACTTT
CDR3aa: CASSRDSSSSPLHF

d_gene: NA
v_gene: TRBV18
abundance: NA
j_gene: TRBJ1-2
CDR3nt: TGTGCCAGCTCACCAGCGGCAGACTACTATGGCTACACCTTC
CDR3aa: CASSPAADYYGYTF

d_gene: TRBD1
v_gene: TRBV28
abundance: NA
j_gene: TRBJ1-2
CDR3nt: TGTGCCAGCAGTCAAGGACAGGGCGGCTATGGCTACACCTTC
CDR3aa: CASSQGQGGYGYTF

d_gene: NA
v_gene: TRBV3-1/TRBV3-2
abundance: NA
j_gene: TRBJ1-6
CDR3nt: TGTGCCAGCAGCCTGGGCCCGAGGGCTTCACCCCTCCACTTT
CDR3aa: CASSLGPRASPLHF

d_gene: NA
v_gene: TRBV11-1
abundance: NA
j_gene: TRBJ1-2
CDR3nt: TGTGCCAGCAGCCCCGGGGGTTGGGGTCATGGCTACACCTTC
CDR3aa: CASSPGGWGHGYTF

d_gene: NA
v_gene: TRBV2
abundance: NA
j_gene: TRBJ1-6
CDR3nt: TGTGCCAGCAAAAAGGGGGTTAATTCACCCCTCCACTTT
CDR3aa: CASKKGVNSPLHF

d_gene: TRBD2
v_gene: TRBV6-4
abundance: NA
j_gene: TRBJ2-1
CDR3nt: TGTGCCAGCAGTTTACTAGCGGGAGCCTACAATGAGCAGTTCTTC
CDR3aa: CASSLLAGAYNEQFF

d_gene: NA
v_gene: TRBV6-5
abundance: NA
j_gene: TRBJ1-1
CDR3nt: TGTGCCAGCAGGTACGACACGGAAGCTTTCTTT
CDR3aa: CASRYDTEAFF

d_gene: TRBD2
v_gene: TRBV6-2/TRBV6-3
abundance: NA
j_gene: TRBJ2-7
CDR3nt: TGTGCCAGCAGCCCACCAGGGACTAGGAGAGCCTACGAGCAGTACTTC
CDR3aa: CASSPPGTRRAYEQYF

d_gene: NA
v_gene: TRBV18
abundance: once
j_gene: TRBJ1-4
CDR3nt: TGTGCCAGCTCACCGACAGGATCTGCAACTAATGAAAAACTGTTTTTT
CDR3aa: CASSPTGSATNEKLFF

d_gene: NA
v_gene: TRBV10-1
abundance: NA
j_gene: TRBJ2-7
CDR3nt: TGCGCCAGCAGTGAAAGACTACCCCCCTACGAGCAGTACTTC
CDR3aa: CASSERLPPYEQYF

d_gene: TRBD1
v_gene: TRBV9
abundance: NA
j_gene: TRBJ2-2
CDR3nt: TGTGCCAGCAGCGGGGACAGGGGCGATGACACCGGGGAGCTGTTTTTT
CDR3aa: CASSGDRGDDTGELFF

d_gene: TRBD2
v_gene: TRBV7-2
abundance: NA
j_gene: TRBJ2-7
CDR3nt: TGTGCCAGCAGCTTAGACGGGGGTCTCCTAGCGGGGGCCTCCTACGAGCAGTACTTC
CDR3aa: CASSLDGGLLAGASYEQYF

d_gene: NA
v_gene: TRBV10-1
abundance: NA
j_gene: TRBJ1-1
CDR3nt: TGCGCCAGCAGTCGGGAGCAGATGAACACTGAAGCTTTCTTT
CDR3aa: CASSREQMNTEAFF

d_gene: TRBD2
v_gene: TRBV10-3
abundance: NA
j_gene: TRBJ2-6
CDR3nt: TGTGCCATCAGTGGGTCTAGCGGGAGGGCTGGGGCCAACGTCCTGACTTTC
CDR3aa: CAISGSSGRAGANVLTF

d_gene: NA
v_gene: TRBV4-1
abundance: NA
j_gene: TRBJ2-1
CDR3nt: TGCGCCAGCAGCCAGGTGGACTTGATCTCCTACAATGAGCAGTTCTTC
CDR3aa: CASSQVDLISYNEQFF

d_gene: TRBD1
v_gene: TRBV11-2
abundance: NA
j_gene: TRBJ2-1
CDR3nt: TGTGCCAGCAGCTTAGAGGGACAGTACAATGAGCAGTTCTTC
CDR3aa: CASSLEGQYNEQFF

d_gene: TRBD2
v_gene: TRBV5-4
abundance: NA
j_gene: TRBJ2-5
CDR3nt: TGTGCCAGCAGCTTGTGGTTGGGGGGGGTCGGAGAGACCCAGTACTTC
CDR3aa: CASSLWLGGVGETQYF

d_gene: NA
v_gene: TRBV14
abundance: NA
j_gene: TRBJ1-4
CDR3nt: TGTGCCAGCAGCCAAGGTAGTATGGAGAGAGGGGAAAAACTGTTTTTT
CDR3aa: CASSQGSMERGEKLFF

d_gene: TRBD2
v_gene: TRBV6-1
abundance: once
j_gene: TRBJ2-7
CDR3nt: TGTGCCAGCAGTGAGGAAGCGGGGGGGACCTACGAGCAGTACTTC
CDR3aa: CASSEEAGGTYEQYF

d_gene: NA
v_gene: TRBV29-1
abundance: NA
j_gene: TRBJ2-5
CDR3nt: TGCAGCGGCGTGGCGGGGGAGACCCAGTACTTC
CDR3aa: CSGVAGETQYF

d_gene: TRBD1
v_gene: TRBV27
abundance: NA
j_gene: TRBJ1-2
CDR3nt: TGTGCCAGCAGTCCCCCACCAGGGACAGGCTATGGCTACACCTTC
CDR3aa: CASSPPPGTGYGYTF

d_gene: NA
v_gene: TRBV7-6
abundance: NA
j_gene: TRBJ1-3
CDR3nt: TGTGCCAGCAGCTCCACGCTAACAGGCATCTCTGGAAACACCATATATTTT
CDR3aa: CASSSTLTGISGNTIYF

d_gene: NA
v_gene: TRBV20-1
abundance: NA
j_gene: TRBJ1-4
CDR3nt: TGCAGTGCTAGTCGTGCAACTAATGAAAAACTGTTTTTT
CDR3aa: CSASRATNEKLFF

d_gene: NA
v_gene: TRBV5-1
abundance: NA
j_gene: TRBJ2-6
CDR3nt: TGCGCCAGCAGCTTGCTCGCGGGGAACACTGGGGCCAACGTCCTGACTTTC
CDR3aa: CASSLLAGNTGANVLTF

d_gene: NA
v_gene: TRBV5-4
abundance: NA
j_gene: TRBJ2-7
CDR3nt: TGTGCCAGCAGCTTGTTAAACGAGCAGTACTTC
CDR3aa: CASSLLNEQYF